Presented here are 17 T cell receptor beta chains from one specimen sequenced in a study of tumor and adjacent non-tumor tissue in lung cancer. A modified ARM-PCR protocol with three rounds of nested PCR amplified TCRbeta. TCRdb reprocessed the multiplex PCR reads via MiXCR and lists one record per CDR3 protein. Altogether under 95,000 distinct CDR3 sequences are present, roughly 80% being singletons, with the ten largest covering 45% to 55%. This sample's RNA came from whole unsorted tissue. This non-tumor lung sample came from over 3 cm beyond the tumor edge. The sequencing sample was made of distant non-tumor lung tissue. These TCRs come from a man aged 55 to 70 with non-small cell lung cancer.

On this clonotype itself: The CDR3 end shows no conserved phenylalanine or tryptophan, and so a read error is likely. The V and J genes are TRBV6-2 or TRBV6-3 and TRBJ2-1; 7 bases align to TRBD1. J lost 5 bases, V lost 7 bases, and 8 bases had no gene match. CDR3 length equals 14 residues. CDR1 and CDR2 (germline): MNHEY, SVGEGT. This chain's CDR3 is CASTDRTGHNEQFV. The CDR3, as DNA: TGTGCCAGCACCGACCGGACAGGCCACAATGAGCAGTTCGTC.

A note on this clonotype: Relative to the germline gene, one junction end is altered; a read error may explain this. The V call is TRBV5-5, the J call TRBJ2-7, with 7 bases matching TRBD1. The CDR3 is 15 residues long. Germline V gives CDR1 SGHKS, CDR2 YYEKEE (reference sequence). The CDR3 protein is CVSSLGGPRRKEQYF. The CDR3 nucleotides read TGTGTCAGCAGCTTAGGGGGCCCCCGGAGGAAGGAGCAGTACTTC.

As to this clonotype: Germline and junction disagree at one end, which may indicate a read error. The chain recombines TRBV4-2 with TRBJ1-6; 9 nucleotides line up with TRBD1. Germline V lookup: CDR1 LGHNA, CDR2 YNFKEQ. This CDR3 region has 18 residues. The CDR3 here is CASDHSLGTGLGNSPLHF. The DNA for the CDR3 is TGTGCCAGCGACCACTCACTAGGGACAGGGTTAGGAAATTCACCCCTCCACTTC.

Remarks on this clonotype: At one boundary the junction diverges from the germline segment, which might be a read error. The CDR3 here is CDGRGQGAYEQYF. The CDR3 region has the DNA TGCGACGGCAGAGGACAGGGGGCATACGAGCAATACTTC. The chain couples TRBV10-1 to TRBJ2-7, with 11 bases identical to TRBD1. Per the germline V gene, CDR1 is WNHNN and CDR2 is SYGVQD (reference sequence). This CDR3 has 13 residues.

Comments on this clonotype: At one end, the junction sequence differs from germline, possibly due to a read error. The rearrangement joins TRBV11-3 to TRBJ2-2, with D unclear. This CDR3 is built from 16 residues. Germline V lookup: CDR1 SGHNT, CDR2 YENEEA. CDR3 nucleotide sequence: TGTGTCAGCAGCTTAGGTACCATTACGAACAACGGGGAGCTGTTTTTT. The encoded protein is CVSSLGTITNNGELFF.

A word on this clonotype: The CDR3 does not end in the conserved phenylalanine or tryptophan, so this is likely a read error. V and J are TRBV6-1 and TRBJ2-7, with D maybe TRBD1 (5 bases). This CDR3 is built from 15 residues. The germline CDR1 and CDR2 sequences are MNHNS and SASEGT. CDR3: CASSESFVQAYEQYL. The CDR3 DNA is TGTGCCAGCAGTGAGAGTTTCGTACAGGCCTACGAACAGTACTTG.

This clonotype has only one observation. The CDR3 DNA is TGTGCCAGAAATTACTCGTACCGCTTCCCGGGACAGAGTCCCTATGGCTACACCTTC. Protein product: CARNYSYRFPGQSPYGYTF. This chain links TRBV6-5 with TRBJ1-2, with 7 bases lining up with TRBD1. With V trimmed by 9 bases and J by 4 bases, 26 bases remained unmatched. The CDR3 loop spans 19 amino acids. The germline gives CDR1 MNHEY, CDR2 SVGAGI.

This clonotype has more than one count but fewer than ten. This may come from a read error, since a much larger clone is one base off. In nucleotides, the CDR3 is TGCAATGCTCACCGGGACAGCAATTCACCCCTCCACTTT. Translation gives CNAHRDSNSPLHF. The chain is built from TRBV20-1 and TRBJ1-6, with TRBD1 matching 7 bases. Germline V gene sequence: CDR1 DFQATT, CDR2 SNEGSKA (reference sequence). The CDR3 is 13 residues long.

To note about this clonotype: This CDR3 fails to terminate in the conserved phenylalanine or tryptophan, so it likely reflects a read error. DNA for the CDR3: TGTGCCAGTACAGGGTATCAGGGGAATTCACCCCTCCACTCT. It encodes CASTGYQGNSPLHS. The chain recombines TRBV28 with TRBJ1-6; tentatively, D is TRBD1 (6 bases). Germline V gene data show CDR1 as MDHEN and CDR2 as SYDVKM. The CDR3 spans 14 residues. The V end lost 9 bases, the J end lost 7 bases, and 16 bases lay between the germline ends.

Worth noting for this clonotype: A read error may produce the germline difference seen at one junction end. This chain uses TRBV20-1 with TRBJ1-1; D is uncertain. CDR1 and CDR2 from the germline V gene are DFQATT and SNEGSKA (reference sequence). This CDR3 has 13 amino acids. The DNA for the CDR3 is TGTAGTGCTGTTGGACCTGCAACTGGGAAAGCTTTCTTT. Amino acid sequence: CSAVGPATGKAFF.

The CDR3 coding sequence is TGTGCCAGCAGCATACCCTATGCAGGGACGGAGAGCACGATATATTTT. Encoded protein: CASSIPYAGTESTIYF. V gene TRBV11-2 combines with J gene TRBJ1-3, with D perhaps matching TRBD1 (5 bases). V lost 5 bases to trimming and J lost 13 bases, with 27 bases between them. Germline CDR1 and CDR2: SGHAT and FQNNGV. The CDR3 has 16 residues.

On this clonotype itself: One end of the junction fails to match germline, which may point to a read error. V and J are TRBV6-1 and TRBJ1-1, with a weak D call TRBD1 (5 bases). This CDR3 has 14 amino acids. Looked up from germline, CDR1 is MNHNS and CDR2 is SASEGT. As DNA, the CDR3 is TGTGCCAACAGTGAAGATAGGGGCGACACTGACGCTTTCTTT. Its translation: CANSEDRGDTDAFF.

Turning to this clonotype: Germline is not matched at one junction end, which may reflect a read error. The V call is TRBV6-6, the J call TRBJ2-7; 15 bases map to TRBD2. This CDR3 comprises 18 residues. Germline CDR1 and CDR2: MNHNY and SVGAGI (reference sequence). The CDR3 spells CSSSYPLGLAGGSYELYF. CDR3 in DNA: TGTTCCAGCAGTTACCCATTGGGACTAGCGGGGGGTTCATACGAGCTGTACTTC.

This chain uses TRBV29-1 with TRBJ2-7; perhaps D is TRBD1 or TRBD2 (5 bases each). The length of the CDR3 is 12 residues. V lost 4 bases and J 9 bases, leaving 16 bases between the germline ends. CDR1 is SQVTM, CDR2 ANQGSEA, per germline. CDR3 sequence: CSVGLGTHGQYF. The DNA for the CDR3 is TGCAGCGTTGGACTGGGGACCCACGGGCAGTACTTC.

This clonotype has just a few counts. One junction end does not reproduce the germline sequence, and a read error may be involved. The chain has TRBV11-2 and TRBJ1-3, with a weak D call TRBD1 (5 bases). The CDR3 is 16 amino acids. CDR1 is SGHAT and CDR2 is FQNNGV in the germline V gene. Here the CDR3 reads CASSLPHAGTENTIYF. DNA of the CDR3: TGTGCCAGCAGCTTACCCCATGCAGGGACGGAGAACACCATATATTTC.

Details on this clonotype: At one end the junction does not follow the germline gene, possibly because of a read error. The gene calls are TRBV5-4 and TRBJ1-1; TRBD1 aligns across 7 bases. The germline V gene encodes CDR1 SGHNT and CDR2 YYREEE (reference sequence). This CDR3 is built from 17 residues. CDR3 coding DNA: TGTGCCAGGAGCGCCTGTCGACAGGGACGAGGCGACACTGAAGCTTTATTT. Translation: CARSACRQGRGDTEALF.

For this clonotype: The junction differs from germline at one of its ends, possibly a read error. The V gene is TRBV11-2, the J gene TRBJ2-6; 11 nucleotides agree with TRBD2. The CDR3 sequence is 18 residues long. Germline-derived CDR1 and CDR2 are SGHAT and FQNNGV. The chain's CDR3 is CASSPTSGGITGANVLTF. In nucleotides, the CDR3 is TGTGCCAGCAGTCCAACTAGCGGGGGAATCACTGGGGCCAACGTCCTTACTTTC.